This T cell receptor (beta chain) was identified during a study of cytomegalovirus exposure and HLA in healthy donors. Overall study results and limits: Apart from CMV serostatus, no immune exposure information was available. Prediction of most subjects' HLA-A and HLA-B alleles by TCR beta sequences was reportedly accurate.

CDR1 is SGHRS, CDR2 YFSETQ, per germline. CDR3 length: 15 amino acids. Trimming removed 4 bases from V and 4 bases from J; junction bases left unmatched: 7. Primers for the PCR totalled 60 Vbeta and 13 Jbeta. Only in-frame clones appear in the TCRdb table, and some are missing; sequencing was by immunoSEQ multiplex PCR. This sample has approximately 150,000 clones, with about four fifths found just once. This clone was seen only once. The target antigen is unknown. The chain links TRBV5-1 to TRBJ2-3; 9 nucleotides agree with TRBD2. The sequencing sample was made of PBMCs. This TCR was recovered from a girl aged 5-17 years in good health and CMV-seropositive. In DNA form, the CDR3 reads TGCGCCAGCAGCGTTAGCGGGGGCCAATCAGATACGCAGTATTTT. Its translation: CASSVSGGQSDTQYF.